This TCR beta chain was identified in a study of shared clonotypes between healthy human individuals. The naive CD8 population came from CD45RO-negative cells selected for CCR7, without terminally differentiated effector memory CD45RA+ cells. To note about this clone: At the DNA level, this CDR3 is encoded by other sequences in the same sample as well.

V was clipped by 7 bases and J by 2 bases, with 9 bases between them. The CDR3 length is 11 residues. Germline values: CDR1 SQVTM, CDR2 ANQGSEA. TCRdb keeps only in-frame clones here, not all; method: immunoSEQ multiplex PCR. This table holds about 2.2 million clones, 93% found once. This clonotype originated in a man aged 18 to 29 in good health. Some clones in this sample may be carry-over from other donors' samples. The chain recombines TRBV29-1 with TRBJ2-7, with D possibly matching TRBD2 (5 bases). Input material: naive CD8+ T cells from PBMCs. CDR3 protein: CSGRVAYEQYF. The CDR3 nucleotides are TGCAGCGGGCGGGTGGCCTACGAGCAGTACTTC.